This is a list of T cell receptor beta chains from one sample in a study of T cells in Graves' hyperthyroidism and ophthalmopathy. MiXCR was run by TCRdb on the multiplex PCR reads, yielding one entry per CDR3 protein. The sample consists of nearly 600,000 distinct CDR3 sequences, about 14% of them appearing once. What was sequenced was blood. The receptors derive from a woman aged 25 to 39 with Graves' hyperthyroidism that later progressed to Graves' ophthalmopathy. CDR3s include the opening cysteine and the closing phenylalanine or tryptophan.

TRBV20-1,TRBJ2-5,CSVRTSGETQYF
TRBV4-3,TRBJ2-3,CASSQVAGGRGQDTQYF
TRBV7-9,TRBJ2-7,CASSLSPRHEQYF
TRBV2,TRBJ2-5,CASSDRSGRADETQYF
TRBV9,TRBJ1-2,CASSVGRADDLVNYGYTF
TRBV28,TRBJ2-1,CASSRGRASNEQFF
TRBV12-3/TRBV12-4,TRBJ1-5,CASSKRQGHQPQHF
TRBV28,TRBJ1-2,CASSLPMGTGAVYGYTF
TRBV28,TRBJ2-7,CASSSPGAGGITYEQYF
TRBV12-3/TRBV12-4,TRBJ1-5,CASSLEDTNQPQHF
TRBV9,TRBJ1-1,CASSVLPGQGAHTEAFF
TRBV2,TRBJ1-3,CASARGAGNTIYF
TRBV5-5,TRBJ1-3,CASSLLGAVSGNTIYF
TRBV7-9,TRBJ1-1,CASSSEAVTEAFF
TRBV11-3,TRBJ2-3,CASSLDSRDSTDTQYF
TRBV20-1,TRBJ1-1,CSARDQGTGTIEAFF
TRBV10-2,TRBJ1-5,CASSVQGERQPQHF
TRBV6-1,TRBJ1-6,CASRRDRGFYNSPLHF
TRBV4-1,TRBJ2-3,CASSRLGQGGLTDTQYF
TRBV5-1,TRBJ2-7,CASSLAGTEFYEQYF
TRBV15,TRBJ1-1,CATSRHQGGTEAFF
TRBV12-3/TRBV12-4,TRBJ2-2,CASSFLASGGELFF
TRBV19,TRBJ2-1,CASSMEVYNEQFF
TRBV20-1,TRBJ2-6,CSARDSGRWNSGANVLTF
TRBV20-1,TRBJ1-1,CSARGGREAFF
TRBV19,TRBJ2-4,CASTKHLLASLAKNIQYF
TRBV3-1,TRBJ2-2,CASSQTSGGNTGELFF
TRBV4-1,TRBJ2-1,CASSRPTDNEQFF
TRBV5-4,TRBJ2-2,CASSFLGELFF
TRBV12-3/TRBV12-4,TRBJ1-6,CASSLFGQGNSPLHF
TRBV2,TRBJ2-7,CASRRTSYEQYF
TRBV2,TRBJ2-1,CASRDRGRPYNEQFF
TRBV7-9,TRBJ2-1,CASSLRLANNNEQFF
TRBV28,TRBJ1-5,CASRPPRQGGNQPQHF
TRBV12-3/TRBV12-4,TRBJ2-3,CASSPSGRASWTDTQYF
TRBV3-1,TRBJ2-1,CASSRDRPYNEQFF
TRBV5-1,TRBJ2-1,CASSLDGTNAGDEQFF